This T cell receptor beta chain was captured by sequencing in a study of beta chain features in type 1 diabetes. General study results and limits: Junctions at VDJ sites from type 1 diabetes patients had fewer insertions and more deletions. All four CD4+ subsets of Type 1 diabetes patients contained TCRB CDR3s that were moderately but significantly shorter.

A word on this clone: Its antigen is as yet unknown. Other DNA sequences in the sample encode the same CDR3.

Germline V gene data show CDR1 as MNHEY and CDR2 as SMNVEV (reference sequence). The CDR3 length is 14 residues. Trimming removed 2 bases at V and 2 bases at J, with 10 bases between. TCRB transcripts that were expressed got sequenced, as all of the isolated RNA had been reverse transcribed. Assay: immunoSEQ multiplex PCR; the TCRdb copy retains only in-frame clones and omits some. The table shows about 650,000 clones, with roughly 12% occurring only once. Sequencing used naive CD4+ T cells from blood. The sequence came from a man aged 25 to 40 with type 1 diabetes. The chain recombines TRBV27 with TRBJ2-7; D possibly corresponds to TRBD1 (5 bases). CDR3 amino acids: CASSLRQGPYEQYF. The CDR3 coding sequence is TGTGCCAGCAGTTTAAGGCAGGGTCCCTACGAGCAGTACTTC.